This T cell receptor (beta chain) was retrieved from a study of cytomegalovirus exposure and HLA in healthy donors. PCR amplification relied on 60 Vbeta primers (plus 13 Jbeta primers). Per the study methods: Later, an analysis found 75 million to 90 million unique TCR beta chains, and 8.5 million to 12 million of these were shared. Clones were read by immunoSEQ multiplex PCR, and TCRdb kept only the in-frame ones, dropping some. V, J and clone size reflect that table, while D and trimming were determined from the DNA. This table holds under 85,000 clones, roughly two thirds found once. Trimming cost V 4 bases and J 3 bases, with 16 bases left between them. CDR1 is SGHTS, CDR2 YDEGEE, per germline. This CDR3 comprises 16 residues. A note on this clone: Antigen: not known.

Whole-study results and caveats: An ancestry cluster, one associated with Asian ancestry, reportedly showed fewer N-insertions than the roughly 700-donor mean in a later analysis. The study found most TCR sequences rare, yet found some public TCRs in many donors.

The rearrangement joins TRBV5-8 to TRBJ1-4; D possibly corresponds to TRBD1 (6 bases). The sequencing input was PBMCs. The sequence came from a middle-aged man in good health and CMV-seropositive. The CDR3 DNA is TGTGCCAGCAGCCCGAGAACAGGGTTCGCTAATGAAAAACTGTTTTTT. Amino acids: CASSPRTGFANEKLFF.